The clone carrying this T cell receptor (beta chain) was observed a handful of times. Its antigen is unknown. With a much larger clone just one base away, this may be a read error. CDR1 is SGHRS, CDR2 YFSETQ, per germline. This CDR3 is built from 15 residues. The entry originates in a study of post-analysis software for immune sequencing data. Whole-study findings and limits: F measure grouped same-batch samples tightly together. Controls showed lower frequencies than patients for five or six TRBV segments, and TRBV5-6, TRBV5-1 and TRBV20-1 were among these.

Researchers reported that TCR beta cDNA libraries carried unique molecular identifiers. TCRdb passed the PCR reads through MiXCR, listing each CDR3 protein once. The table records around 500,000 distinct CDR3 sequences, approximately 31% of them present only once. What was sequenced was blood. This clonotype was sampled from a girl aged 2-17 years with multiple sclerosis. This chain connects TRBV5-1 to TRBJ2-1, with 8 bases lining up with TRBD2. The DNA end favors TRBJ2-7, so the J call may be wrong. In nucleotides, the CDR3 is TGCGCCAGCAGCTTAGGACTAGCCCCCTACAATGAGCAGTACTTC. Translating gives CASSLGLAPYNEQYF.